The T cell receptor beta chain under discussion was sequenced for a study of regulatory T cells in long-lasting Graves disease. Study results and limitations: When disease was persistent, TRBV28, TRBJ1-2 and TRBJ2-5 were the favored segments. Peripheral blood, not thyroid tissue, was the sole material studied.

CDR3 length equals 15 residues. The V gene end was trimmed by 4 bases and the J gene end by 4 bases; junction bases not matched to a gene: 9. CDR1 and CDR2 from the germline V gene are SGHAT and FQDESV (reference sequence). This clonotype was seen at least ten times. Antigen unknown. Time point in this sample: newly diagnosed GD, antithyroid drugs for less than 3 months. Following extraction of RNA from PBMCs, that RNA was used to make the TCR library. In building TCR beta libraries, iRepertoire HTBI primers were used together with Arm-PCR of CDR3 regions. TCRdb re-analysed the multiplex PCR reads in MiXCR, keeping a single row per CDR3 protein. Here the sample spans around 250,000 distinct CDR3 sequences, approximately 18% being singletons. These data also featured in a second study, about T cells in Graves' hyperthyroidism and ophthalmopathy. That source notes: Graves' hyperthyroidism was deemed stable absent ophthalmopathy progression within 18 months.

The receptor was isolated from a woman in her thirties with Graves disease. The sample here was peripheral blood mononuclear cells (PBMCs), taken at new diagnosis, from a patient treated with antithyroid drugs. The J gene is TRBJ1-1, the V gene TRBV11-1, with 7 bases fitting TRBD1. The CDR3 nucleotides read TGTGCCAGCAGCTCGGAGGGGGCTGGGGCCACTGAAGCTTTCTTT. This encodes CASSSEGAGATEAFF. The full variable domain, completed using reference TRBV11-1 and TRBJ1-1, is EAEVAQSPRYKITEKSQAVAFWCDPISGHATLYWYRQILGQGPELLVQFQDESVVDDSQLPKDRFSAERLKGVDSTLKIQPAELGDSAMYLCASSSEGAGATEAFFGQGTRLTVV.